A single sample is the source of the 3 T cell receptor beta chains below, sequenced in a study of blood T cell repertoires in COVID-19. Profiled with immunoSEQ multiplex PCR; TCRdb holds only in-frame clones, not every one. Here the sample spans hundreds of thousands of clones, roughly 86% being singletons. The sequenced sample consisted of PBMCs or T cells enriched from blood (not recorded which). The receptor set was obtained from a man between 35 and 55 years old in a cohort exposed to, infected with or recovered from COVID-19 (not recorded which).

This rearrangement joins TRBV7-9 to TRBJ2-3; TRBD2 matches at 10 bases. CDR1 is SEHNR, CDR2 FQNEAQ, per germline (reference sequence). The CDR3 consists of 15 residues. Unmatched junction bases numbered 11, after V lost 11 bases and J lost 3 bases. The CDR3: CAGQILAGVTDTQYF. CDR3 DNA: TGTGCCGGCCAAATTCTAGCGGGAGTAACAGATACGCAGTATTTT.

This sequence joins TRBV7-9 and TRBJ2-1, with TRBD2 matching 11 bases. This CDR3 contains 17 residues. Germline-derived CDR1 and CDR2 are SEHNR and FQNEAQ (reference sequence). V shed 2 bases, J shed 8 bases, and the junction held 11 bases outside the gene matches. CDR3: CASSLKVGTSGYYEQFF. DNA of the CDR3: TGTGCCAGCAGCTTAAAGGTCGGGACTAGCGGATACTATGAGCAGTTCTTC.

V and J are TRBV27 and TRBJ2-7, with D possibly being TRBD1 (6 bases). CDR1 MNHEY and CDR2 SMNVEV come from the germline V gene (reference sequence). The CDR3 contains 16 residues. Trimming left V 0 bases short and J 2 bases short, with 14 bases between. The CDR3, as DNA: TGTGCCAGCAGTTTATCCCCAGGGGCGGCCACCTACGAGCAGTACTTC. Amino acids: CASSLSPGAATYEQYF.